This T cell receptor beta chain was sequenced in a study of OX40 agonist ivuxolimab in advanced cancers. For context, the study as a whole: Ivuxolimab was an agonistic, fully human IgG2 monoclonal antibody directed against OX40 (CD134), a costimulatory receptor. The paper describes the monotherapy dose-escalation part (N of about 52 patients) of the phase I trial of ivuxolimab. In the dose-escalation cohort, roughly 80% of patients were male, and the mean age was around 60 years, with a range of roughly 20 to 79. Peripheral TCRbeta sequencing aimed to test whether ivuxolimab altered TCR sequence diversity and caused clonal T-cell expansion. Prior anti-PD-1, anti-PD-L1 or anti-CTLA-4 therapy was permitted, and approximately 40% of dose-escalation patients had received checkpoint inhibitors. Of the roughly 51 patients in dose escalation, 19 had hepatocellular carcinoma, some 15 had melanoma, 9 had renal cell carcinoma and 9 had head and neck cancer. Intravenous ivuxolimab was administered to patients every 2 weeks at six dose levels: 0.01, 0.1, 0.3, 1.5, 3 and 10 mg/kg. Partial responses occurred in three dose-escalation patients: two with cutaneous melanoma and one with hepatocellular carcinoma.

The trial excluded patients who had a history of autoimmune disease or who were on systemic immunosuppression. Peripheral blood for TCR sequencing was drawn from every dose cohort at baseline, at cycle 4 day 1 and at cycle 7 day 1. Samples came from an open-label, multicenter, first-in-human phase I dose-escalation trial of ivuxolimab. The trial enrolled adults with locally advanced or metastatic head and neck squamous cell, hepatocellular, melanoma or renal cell carcinoma. Before TCR sequencing, CD4+ T cells and CD8+ T cells from peripheral blood were sorted into separate populations. To sequence the TCRbeta CDR3 region, genomic DNA was isolated from the sorted cells. The immunoSEQ Assay was used to sequence the TCRbeta CDR3 regions. The source is immuneACCESS, and TCRdb retained only in-frame sequences with V and J called. Part of the clones is not carried over; for the studies checked, unresolved V genes explain less than half of this, and the remainder is unexplained. In all, the sample holds under 200,000 clones, and 94% of those were seen once. Around 0.31% of the sample comes from the top ten.

For this clone: The antigen it binds to is not known. No base qualities exist here, and no much larger clone lies one base off it.

Here is what the overall study found, with its caveats: Which antigens the clonally expanded peripheral T cells were specific for was not determined. Low levels of normalized T-cell clonal expansion were also seen in some patients who did not respond. After ivuxolimab, more expanded clones were found on average in CD8+ T cells than in CD4+ T cells. Partial responders in the 0.1-3.0 mg/kg groups had among the lowest normalized peripheral clonal expansion, especially among CD8+ T cells. Clonal expansion of both CD4+ and CD8+ blood T cells was observed from baseline to week 6 at doses 0.1 to 3.0 mg/kg.

Measured from the cysteine to the phenylalanine, the CDR3 is 16 residues long. Just the 48-base CDR3 DNA is kept, in frame starting at base 1. CDR1 and CDR2 are drawn from the germline V gene (reference sequence): SGHNT, YYREEE. The junction shows trimming of 5 bases on V and 2 bases on J, and the gene matches do not reach 4 bases of it. The source was CD4+ or CD8+ T cells sorted from blood, collected in a trial of the OX40 agonist ivuxolimab. The sequence joins TRBV5-4 to TRBJ2-2; the central 12 bases match TRBD2. This TCR came from an adult with an advanced solid tumor such as melanoma, head and neck, liver or kidney cancer. The CDR3 region has the sequence CASRDGLAGNTGELFF. The bases read TGTGCCAGCAGGGACGGACTAGCGGGAAACACCGGGGAGCTGTTTTTT.